This entry lists 14 T cell receptor beta chains sequenced from one sample in a study of T cell responses to AZD1222 COVID-19 vaccine. Clones were read by immunoSEQ multiplex PCR, and TCRdb kept only the in-frame ones, dropping some. This sample yields fewer than 200,000 clones, of which about 89% are seen a single time; 1.9% belongs to the top ten. This specimen consisted of peripheral blood, obtained on day 0 of AZD1222 vaccination. The receptors stem from an adult in good health.

The rearrangement links TRBV6-5 to TRBJ2-7; 7 bases fit TRBD1. Losses at the gene ends were 5 bases for V and 3 bases for J; bases not matched to a gene: 7. Germline CDR1 is MNHEY and CDR2 is SVGAGI. The CDR3 is 14 residues long. DNA for the CDR3: TGTGCCAGCAGTCCCCCGGGACAGATCTACGAGCAGTACTTC. Protein product: CASSPPGQIYEQYF.

The J gene is TRBJ2-1, the V gene TRBV2, with D possibly TRBD2 on 5 matching bases. CDR3 length equals 14 residues. Deletions cut 3 bases from V and 6 bases from J, with 12 bases between. Germline values: CDR1 SNHLY, CDR2 FYNNEI. CDR3 loop: CASSDQAVGNEQFF. The CDR3 DNA follows: TGTGCCAGCAGTGATCAAGCGGTGGGCAATGAGCAGTTCTTC.

The CDR3, as DNA: TGTGCCAGCAGCCCCCTTTGGGGCTTAACCTCTGGAAACACCATATATTTT. Translating gives CASSPLWGLTSGNTIYF. The chain combines TRBV7-6 with TRBJ1-3; D may be TRBD1 (5 bases). The CDR3 has 17 residues. Germline CDR1 and CDR2: SGHVS and FNYEAQ. V was cut by 5 bases and J by 0 bases, with 17 bases left in between.

This clone was picked up one time. J is TRBJ1-1 and V is TRBV10-3; D call uncertain. The CDR3 runs to 14 residues. Germline CDR1 reads ENHRY; CDR2 reads SYGVKD. Between the trimmed V and J ends, which lost 4 bases and 0 bases, there was a span of 9 bases. CDR3 sequence reads: CAISVVGVNTEAFF. CDR3 DNA sequence: TGTGCCATCAGTGTTGTCGGGGTGAACACTGAAGCTTTCTTT.

The chain employs TRBV6-5 and TRBJ2-1, with 9 bases identical to TRBD2. Germline V gene data show CDR1 as MNHEY and CDR2 as SVGAGI. Unmatched junction bases numbered 5, after V lost 4 bases and J lost 4 bases. The CDR3 spans 15 residues. The CDR3 here is CASSFSGSTYNEQFF. The CDR3 nucleotides read TGTGCCAGCAGTTTTAGCGGGAGCACTTACAATGAGCAGTTCTTC.

The J gene is TRBJ1-4, the V gene TRBV19, with a possible D match to TRBD1 (5 bases). This CDR3 is 15 amino acids long. CDR1 and CDR2 from the germline V gene are LNHDA and SQIVND (reference sequence). The germline V and J ends were trimmed by 5 bases and 8 bases, with 18 bases remaining between them. CDR3 DNA: TGTGCCAGTAGTCCCTTGGGACCCTCCAGGGAAAAACTGTTTTTT. Protein: CASSPLGPSREKLFF. The whole variable domain, filled in from reference TRBV19 and TRBJ1-4, reads DGGITQSPKYLFRKEGQNVTLSCEQNLNHDAMYWYRQDPGQGLRLIYYSQIVNDFQKGDIAEGYSVSREKKESFPLTVTSAQKNPTAFYLCASSPLGPSREKLFFGSGTQLSVL.

This CDR3 reads CASSLLSFKTLSNQPQHF. The CDR3 DNA is TGTGCCAGCAGCTTATTGTCCTTTAAGACACTTAGCAATCAGCCCCAGCATTTT. This chain uses TRBV7-6 with TRBJ1-5; D is unresolved. This CDR3 has 18 residues. Per germline, CDR1 SGHVS and CDR2 FNYEAQ. Trimming shortened V by 2 bases and J by 0 bases, and 17 bases separated the two germline ends.

This chain joins TRBV27 and TRBJ2-7, with 9 bases fitting TRBD1. Germline trimming cut 6 bases from V and 1 base from J; bases unmatched to any gene: 7. The CDR3 length is 15 residues. Germline CDR1 reads MNHEY; CDR2 reads SMNVEV (reference sequence). Written as DNA, the CDR3 is TGTGCCAGCAGAAGGACAGGGGACCGATCCTACGAGCAGTACTTC. Translating it yields CASRRTGDRSYEQYF.

The chain carries TRBV10-3 and TRBJ2-2, with 8 bases lining up with TRBD2. After removal of 10 bases from V and 3 bases from J, the junction contained 13 bases not matched to a gene. The CDR3 loop spans 16 amino acids. Germline CDR1 is ENHRY and CDR2 is SYGVKD. The CDR3: CATYGGASGDTGELFF. The CDR3 DNA reads TGTGCCACGTACGGGGGGGCCTCCGGGGACACCGGGGAGCTGTTTTTT.

This chain links TRBV29-1 with TRBJ2-7; TRBD1 matches 8 bases. Germline loops: CDR1 SQVTM, CDR2 ANQGSEA. Trimming removed 4 bases from V and 3 bases from J; junction bases left unmatched: 8. The CDR3 is 14 residues long. The CDR3 bases are TGCAGCGTTGCCCCGGGACAGGCTGTCTACGAGCAGTACTTC. Protein product: CSVAPGQAVYEQYF.

The chain links TRBV28 to TRBJ1-4, with D possibly matching TRBD1 (5 bases). There are 14 residues in the CDR3. Per the germline V gene, CDR1 is MDHEN and CDR2 is SYDVKM. Trimming stripped 6 bases from V and 5 bases from J, with 13 bases between. Here the CDR3 DNA reads TGTGCCAGCAGGTGGGGCAGGGCAAATGAAAAACTGTTTTTT. This sequence encodes CASRWGRANEKLFF.

V usage is TRBV11-3 and J usage is TRBJ1-3, with D maybe TRBD1 (5 bases). Trimming left V 5 bases short and J 7 bases short, with 12 bases between. Germline V gene sequence: CDR1 SGHNT, CDR2 YENEEA. The CDR3 loop spans 13 amino acids. The DNA for the CDR3 is TGTGCCAGCAGCCGGGGCCAGAGCAACACCATATATTTT. It codes for CASSRGQSNTIYF.

The chain combines TRBV5-6 with TRBJ2-7, with D perhaps matching TRBD2 (5 bases). Between the trimmed V and J ends, which lost 3 bases and 2 bases, there was a span of 9 bases. Germline CDR1 reads SGHDT; CDR2 reads YYEEEE. The CDR3 is 13 amino acids. The CDR3 here is CASSYTGTYEQYF. CDR3 nucleotide sequence: TGTGCCAGCAGCTATACGGGAACCTACGAGCAGTACTTC.

The DNA of the CDR3 is TGTGCCAGCAGTTATCAGGGACAGGTGGCCGGCGAGCAGTACTTC. Translating it yields CASSYQGQVAGEQYF. The V gene is TRBV6-5, the J gene TRBJ2-7; 8 nucleotides line up with TRBD1. CDR3 length equals 15 residues. V trimming: 3 bases; J trimming: 6 bases; junction bases outside the gene matches: 10. Germline CDR1 is MNHEY and CDR2 is SVGAGI.